This passage covers 6 T cell receptor beta chains from one sample sequenced in a study of CXCR3-negative and CXCR3-positive naive CD8 T cells. Antigens for these TCRs are unknown. Through 5' RACE with UMI labels, the TRB cDNA libraries were prepared. TCRdb re-called the 5' RACE reads and catalogs CDR3 proteins one per entry, DNA excluded. The repertoire table contains 130,000 to 150,000 distinct CDR3 sequences. General study points: Compared with CXCR3-negative naive cells, CXCR3-positive naive cells showed more hydrophobic TRB CDR3s.

The source material was naive CXCR3+ CD8+ T cells from blood. Regarding subset: CD45RO-CCR7+CD27+CD95- naive CD8+ T cells expressing CXCR3 (TNR3+). These receptors all stem from a human donor in good health. Some clones in this sample may be carry-over from other donors' samples.

The J gene is TRBJ2-1, the V gene TRBV6-6; checking the TCRdb D call of TRBD1 is not possible without DNA. The V gene's germline CDR1 is MNHNY and CDR2 SVGAGI (reference sequence). The CDR3 totals 15 residues. The CDR3 loop is CASSQGAITYNEQFF.

The rearrangement links TRBV20-1 to TRBJ2-7. The germline gives CDR1 DFQATT, CDR2 SNEGSKA (reference sequence). The CDR3 runs 13 residues. CDR3 in amino acids: CSAPDSETYEQYF.

This sequence joins TRBV5-1 and TRBJ2-2; TCRdb proposes TRBD1, but this gene call is untestable without DNA. The CDR3 totals 16 residues. Looked up from germline, CDR1 is SGHRS and CDR2 is YFSETQ. CDR3 protein: CASSLLRDRNTGELFF.

The V gene is TRBV7-9, the J gene TRBJ1-2; the D gene TCRdb calls, TRBD1, cannot be checked with no DNA. This CDR3 contains 19 residues. Germline V CDR1 and CDR2: SEHNR, FQNEAQ (reference sequence). The CDR3 sequence: CASYQPTRDWTGTNYGYTF. Supplemented by reference TRBV7-9 and TRBJ1-2, the full variable domain reads DTGVSQNPRHKITKRGQNVTFRCDPISEHNRLYWYRQTLGQGPEFLTYFQNEAQLEKSRLLSDRFSAERPKGSFSTLEIQRTEQGDSAMYLCASYQPTRDWTGTNYGYTFGSGTRLTVV.

The chain carries TRBV7-9 and TRBJ2-7. Looked up from germline, CDR1 is SEHNR and CDR2 is FQNEAQ (reference sequence). This CDR3 region has 12 residues. CDR3 sequence: CASSLGAYEQYF.

The gene calls are TRBV29-1 and TRBJ2-7. The CDR3 totals 13 residues. From germline, CDR1 is SQVTM and CDR2 ANQGSEA. The CDR3 spells CSVIEEYSYEQYF.